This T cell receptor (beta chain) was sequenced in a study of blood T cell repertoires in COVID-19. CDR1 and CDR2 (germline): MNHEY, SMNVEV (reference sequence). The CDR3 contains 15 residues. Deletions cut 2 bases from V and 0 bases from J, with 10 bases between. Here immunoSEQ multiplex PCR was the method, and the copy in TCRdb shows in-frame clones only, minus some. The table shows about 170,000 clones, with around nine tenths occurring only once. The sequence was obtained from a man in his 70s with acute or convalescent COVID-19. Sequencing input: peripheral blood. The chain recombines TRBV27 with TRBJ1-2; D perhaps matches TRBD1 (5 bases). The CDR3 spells CASSLIGAANYGYTF. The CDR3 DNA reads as TGTGCCAGCAGTTTAATAGGGGCAGCTAACTATGGCTACACCTTC.